This T cell receptor (beta chain) was identified in a study of T-cell reconstitution after alpha-beta-depleted transplantation in children (dated by TCRdb to 2015 to 2016). Looking at the study overall: The study quantitatively tracked T-cell immune reconstitution after TCRalphabeta/CD19-depleted allogeneic hematopoietic cell transplantation in children using TCR repertoire profiling.

Measured from the cysteine to the phenylalanine, the CDR3 is 16 residues long. The retained sequence is limited to the CDR3, 48 bases, with the frame set at the first base. CDR1 and CDR2 (MDHEN, SYDVKM) derive from the germline V gene. Between the V and J ends, shortened by 5 bases and 2 bases respectively, the junction contains 17 bases. Libraries came from PCR. Sequencing was carried out with an Illumina HiSeq 2500. Molecular barcoding was employed in the preparation of TCR libraries, with unique molecular identifiers being used to normalize TCRbeta repertoire quantification. TCRdb cleaned the public reads at Q25 with fastp, built clones with MiXCR and kept in-frame beta chains. Rows are unified per CDR3 protein, each entry keeping the most common DNA and genes. In all, the sample holds some 440,000 distinct CDR3 sequences, and around 15% of those were seen once. 25% to 35% of the sample lies in the top ten.

Results and caveats for the whole study, not just this receptor: In some patients, the high TCRbeta diversity seen at day 60 was put down to recipient T cells and intrathymic progenitors that had survived conditioning. Apparently early alphabetaT-cell count recovery about two months after transplant reportedly relied on only several hundred rapidly expanded clones derived from non-depleted graft cells. The frequencies of hyperexpanded clones fell over the following months, and after one year, T-cell counts and TCRbeta diversity were mostly attributed to newly produced T cells.

This clonotype has a handful of counts. Its antigen remains unidentified. No quality values exist for individual bases; no much larger clone is one base distant. This specimen's treatment or condition label, interpreted: allogeneic hematopoietic cell transplantation with graft depleted of TCRalphabeta T cells and CD19 B cells. The children who served as transplant recipients had been given grafts of TCRalphabeta/CD19-depleted allogeneic hematopoietic cells. This TCR was recovered from a boy under three years old who had a stem cell transplant for Wiskott-Aldrich syndrome, so the T cells may come from the graft donor. The input for sequencing was PBMCs, mostly from graft donor cells, taken 360 days after TCRalphabeta/CD19-depleted stem cell transplant. Recombination connected TRBV28 to TRBJ2-3; the best D guess is TRBD1, with 6 bases matching. The CDR3 here reads CASSPLDRSFTDTQYF. The DNA sequence reads TGTGCCAGCAGTCCCCTCGACAGGTCGTTCACAGATACGCAGTATTTT.